This T cell receptor (beta chain) is drawn from a study of shared clonotypes between healthy human individuals. Overall study context: Three plates each covered CD4 naive and memory; CD8 naive two, CD8 memory one.

Worth noting for this clone: Its cognate antigen is unknown.

The CDR3 length is 13 residues. The V gene lost 5 bases and the J gene lost 5 bases, with 10 bases spanning the gap. Germline values: CDR1 SGHTA, CDR2 FQGNSA. Study outcomes and limitations: Even with large depth, rarefaction showed that sorted-subset sequencing was incomplete.

Splitting of each subset's genomic DNA was done evenly across several immunoSEQ plates. Measured with immunoSEQ multiplex PCR; TCRdb has only the in-frame clones, and not every one. The sample holds 2 million to 2.5 million clones, just over 90% seen once. The chain employs TRBV7-2 and TRBJ2-1; weak D call: TRBD2 (5 bases). This sequence originates from a man aged 18 to 29 in good health. Some clones in this sample may be carry-over from other donors' samples. The sample comprised naive CD4+ T cells from PBMCs. Subset of the sample: CD45RA+ positively selected. The CDR3 loop reads CASSITRDNEQFF. For the CDR3, the DNA is TGTGCCAGCAGCATAACGCGGGACAATGAGCAGTTCTTC.